One and the same sample provided the 13 T cell receptor beta chains below, sequenced in a study of blood T cell repertoires in COVID-19. Profiling relied on immunoSEQ multiplex PCR, and the TCRdb table lists in-frame clones only, not all of them. The table lists more than 250,000 clones, about 87% of them singletons, with about 1.2% in the top ten. Input material: PBMCs or T cells enriched from blood (not recorded which). These receptors came from a middle-aged woman with acute COVID-19.

V is TRBV18 and J is TRBJ2-2; TRBD2 agrees at 8 bases. Germline CDR1 reads KGHSH; CDR2 reads LQKENI. The CDR3 totals 15 residues. The trim removed 3 bases at V and 0 bases at J, leaving 0 bases unmatched. The CDR3 DNA follows: TGTGCCAGCTCACCGACTAGCGCGAACACCGGGGAGCTGTTTTTT. Protein sequence: CASSPTSANTGELFF.

The chain has TRBV10-3 and TRBJ2-7; TRBD1 matches at 8 bases. CDR1 ENHRY and CDR2 SYGVKD come from the germline V gene. The trim removed 6 bases at V and 6 bases at J, leaving 7 bases unmatched. CDR3 length: 13 residues. This chain's CDR3 is CAIRTGQGGEQYF. CDR3 bases: TGTGCCATCAGGACCGGACAGGGAGGCGAGCAGTACTTC.

This sequence joins TRBV6-5 and TRBJ2-2; TRBD2 matches at 15 bases. Germline CDR1 MNHEY, CDR2 SVGAGI. The CDR3 extends over 16 amino acids. The junction had 1 base not matched to a gene; V was cut back by 2 bases and J by 6 bases. Written as DNA, the CDR3 is TGTGCCAGCAGTTACGGACTAGCGGGAGGGTCCGGGGAGCTGTTTTTT. Translation: CASSYGLAGGSGELFF.

The rearrangement links TRBV12-3 or TRBV12-4 to TRBJ2-3; TRBD2 aligns across 10 bases. V shed 5 bases and J 14 bases; nucleotides not matched to a gene: 7. CDR3 length: 12 residues. The CDR3, as DNA: TGTGCCAGCAGTCCAGAGGGACTAGCGCTGTATTTT. It encodes CASSPEGLALYF.

The CDR3 loop reads CAWSRGTGRYNEQFF. The CDR3 region has the DNA TGTGCCTGGAGTCGTGGAACAGGGCGCTACAATGAGCAGTTCTTC. The genes are TRBV30 and TRBJ2-1; D possibly corresponds to TRBD1 (6 bases). Trimming took 2 bases from V and 3 from J, leaving 14 bases between them. The CDR3 has 15 residues. Germline V gives CDR1 GTSNPN, CDR2 SVGIG (reference sequence).

V and J are TRBV5-8 and TRBJ2-1; 10 bases match TRBD2. The CDR3 runs to 14 residues. Germline V gene lookup returns CDR1 SGHTS and CDR2 YDEGEE. The ends lost 6 bases at V and 6 bases at J; junction bases unmatched: 6. As DNA, the CDR3 is TGTGCCAGCACCGCCTTAGCGGGGGGCAATGAGCAGTTCTTC. Its protein product is CASTALAGGNEQFF.

This clone occurred a few times. V is TRBV7-2 and J is TRBJ1-6; D ambiguous. The CDR3 runs 15 residues. Trimming cost V 4 bases and J 7 bases, with 14 bases left between them. Germline V gene lookup returns CDR1 SGHTA and CDR2 FQGNSA. CDR3 region: CASSSTRTGNSPLHF. The CDR3 DNA sequence: TGTGCCAGCAGCTCTACCAGGACTGGGAATTCACCCCTCCACTTT.

V usage is TRBV7-2 and J usage is TRBJ1-1; a weak D match, TRBD1 (5 bases). This CDR3 comprises 14 residues. Trimming removed 5 bases from V and 1 base from J, with 11 bases in between. Looked up from germline, CDR1 is SGHTA and CDR2 is FQGNSA. The CDR3 region is CASSAKQENTEAFF. As DNA, the CDR3 is TGTGCCAGCAGCGCGAAACAGGAGAACACTGAAGCTTTCTTT.

CDR3 sequence (DNA): TGTGCCAGCAGGGACAGGGCCTACGAGCAGTACTTC. It is translated as CASRDRAYEQYF. This chain connects TRBV2 to TRBJ2-7, with 8 nucleotides matching TRBD1. The CDR3 runs to 12 residues. Trimming cost V 6 bases and J 2 bases; bases outside gene matches: 0. Per germline, CDR1 SNHLY and CDR2 FYNNEI.

This chain uses TRBV28 with TRBJ2-3, with 9 bases fitting TRBD2. Germline V gives CDR1 MDHEN, CDR2 SYDVKM. V shed 6 bases, J shed 7 bases, and the junction held 14 bases outside the gene matches. There are 16 residues in the CDR3. CDR3 loop: CASRGPASGKPNTQYF. DNA for the CDR3: TGTGCCAGCAGAGGGCCGGCTAGCGGGAAACCGAATACGCAGTATTTT.

The V and J genes are TRBV12-3 or TRBV12-4 and TRBJ2-1; 7 bases map to TRBD1. V gave up 5 bases and J gave up 8 bases; unmatched junction bases: 3. The CDR3 contains 12 residues. CDR3 sequence (DNA): TGTGCCAGCAGTCAGGGGGTCCATGAGCAGTTCTTC. Translating gives CASSQGVHEQFF.

The chain employs TRBV18 and TRBJ2-1; 8 positions agree with TRBD2. Unmatched junction bases numbered 7, after V lost 3 bases and J lost 3 bases. The germline gives CDR1 KGHSH, CDR2 LQKENI. This CDR3 is built from 16 residues. DNA for the CDR3: TGTGCCAGCTCACCGCCCGGGACTAGGATCTACAATGAGCAGTTCTTC. Translation gives CASSPPGTRIYNEQFF.

V gene TRBV7-8 combines with J gene TRBJ1-3; D may be TRBD1 (5 bases). Trimming left V 5 bases short and J 2 bases short, with 16 bases between. CDR1 SGHVS and CDR2 FQNEAQ come from the germline V gene. The CDR3 extends over 16 amino acids. CDR3 nucleotide sequence: TGTGCCAGCAGCCAAATCAGGGTAGGGACTGGAAACACCATATATTTT. Residues: CASSQIRVGTGNTIYF.